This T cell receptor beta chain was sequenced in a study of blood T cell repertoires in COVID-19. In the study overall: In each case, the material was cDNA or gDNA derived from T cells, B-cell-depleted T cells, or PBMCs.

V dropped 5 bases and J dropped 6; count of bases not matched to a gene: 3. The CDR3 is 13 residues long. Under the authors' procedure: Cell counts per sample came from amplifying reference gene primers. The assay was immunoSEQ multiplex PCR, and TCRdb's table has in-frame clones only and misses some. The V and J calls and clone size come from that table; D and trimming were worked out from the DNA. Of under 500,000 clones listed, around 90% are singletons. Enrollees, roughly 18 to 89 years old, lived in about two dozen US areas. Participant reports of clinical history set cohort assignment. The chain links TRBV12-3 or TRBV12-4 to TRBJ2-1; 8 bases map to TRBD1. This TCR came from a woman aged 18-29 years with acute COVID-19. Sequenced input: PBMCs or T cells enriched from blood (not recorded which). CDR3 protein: CASSRTGTNEQFF. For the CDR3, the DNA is TGTGCCAGCAGTCGGACAGGGACCAATGAGCAGTTCTTC.